This TCR beta chain originates from a study of cytomegalovirus exposure and HLA in healthy donors. Study-wide findings and caveats: Later analysis associated a missense DCLRE1C variant with TCR beta V- and J-gene trimming. In an earlier analysis, in about 530 donors, most V segments appeared productive either ~87% or ~30% of the time. There were around 160 TCR beta chains listed as cytomegalovirus-associated.

Germline V gene sequence: CDR1 MDHEN, CDR2 SYDVKM. The CDR3 runs to 18 residues. Trimming removed 4 bases from V and 3 bases from J; junction bases left unmatched: 14. The PCR was carried out with 60 Vbeta primers and 13 Jbeta primers. Data came from immunoSEQ multiplex PCR; TCRdb stores just in-frame clones and leaves some out. Among 90,000 to 130,000 clones listed, around 86% were seen once. Whereas donors were nominally healthy upon sampling, unrecorded immune exposures were probable. To note about this clone: What it binds is unknown.

The receptor was isolated from a man aged 35 to 55 in good health and CMV-seronegative. Sample: PBMCs. The chain carries TRBV28 and TRBJ2-1; 8 positions match TRBD2. The CDR3 DNA reads TGTGCCAGCAGTTCTCACTCGGGAGCGGGGGCCCTCTACAATGAGCAGTTCTTC. Translation: CASSSHSGAGALYNEQFF. Complete variable domain (other parts from reference TRBV28 and TRBJ2-1): DVKVTQSSRYLVKRTGEKVFLECVQDMDHENMFWYRQDPGLGLRLIYFSYDVKMKEKGDIPEGYSVSREKKERFSLILESASTNQTSMYLCASSSHSGAGALYNEQFFGPGTRLTVL.